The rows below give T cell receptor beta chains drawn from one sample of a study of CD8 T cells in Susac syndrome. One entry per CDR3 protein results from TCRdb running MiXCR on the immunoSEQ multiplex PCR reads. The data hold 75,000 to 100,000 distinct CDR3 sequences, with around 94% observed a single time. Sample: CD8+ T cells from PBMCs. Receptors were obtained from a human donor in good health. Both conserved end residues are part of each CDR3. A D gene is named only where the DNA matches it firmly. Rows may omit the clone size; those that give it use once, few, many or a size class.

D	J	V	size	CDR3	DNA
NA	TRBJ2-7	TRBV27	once	CASSLGTDLSYEQYF	TGTGCCAGCAGTTTAGGCACAGACCTCTCCTACGAGCAGTACTTC
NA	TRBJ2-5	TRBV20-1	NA	CSATGQPMAEETQYF	TGCAGTGCTACCGGACAGCCGATGGCGGAGGAGACCCAGTACTTC
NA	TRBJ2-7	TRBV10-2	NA	CASSEGAYEQYF	TGCGCCAGCAGTGAGGGGGCCTACGAGCAGTACTTC
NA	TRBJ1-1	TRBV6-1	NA	CASSPTPGLLNTEAFF	TGTGCCAGCAGCCCTACCCCGGGACTGTTGAACACTGAAGCTTTCTTT
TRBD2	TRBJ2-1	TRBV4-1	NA	CASSNRGGHEQFF	TGCGCCAGCAGTAATCGGGGGGGCCATGAGCAGTTCTTC
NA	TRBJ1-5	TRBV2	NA	CASSEALAPHGGNQPQHF	TGTGCCAGCAGTGAAGCGCTAGCCCCCCACGGGGGCAATCAGCCCCAGCATTTT
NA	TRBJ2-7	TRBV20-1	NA	CSARDSGLSYEQYF	TGCAGTGCTAGAGATTCGGGATTAAGCTACGAGCAGTACTTC
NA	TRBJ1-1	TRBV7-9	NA	CASSDQDGDTEAFF	TGTGCCAGCAGCGACCAGGACGGGGACACTGAAGCTTTCTTT
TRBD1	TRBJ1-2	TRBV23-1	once	CASSQWTGLNYGYTF	TGCGCCAGCAGTCAATGGACAGGGCTTAACTATGGCTACACCTTC
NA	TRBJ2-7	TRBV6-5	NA	CASRPGFLLAEQYF	TGTGCCAGCAGGCCAGGGTTTCTGCTTGCCGAGCAGTACTTC
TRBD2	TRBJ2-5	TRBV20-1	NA	CSARTSGSSGWQETQYF	TGCAGTGCTAGAACTAGCGGGAGCAGTGGTTGGCAAGAGACCCAGTACTTC
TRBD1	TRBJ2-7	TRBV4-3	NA	CASSQDRETYEQYF	TGCGCCAGCAGCCAGGACAGGGAGACATACGAGCAGTACTTC
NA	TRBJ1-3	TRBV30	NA	CAWKSSKGPGNTIYF	TGTGCCTGGAAGTCCTCGAAGGGGCCTGGAAACACCATATATTTT
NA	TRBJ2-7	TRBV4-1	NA	CASSPLGGGYEQYF	TGCGCCAGCAGCCCCTTGGGAGGGGGCTACGAGCAGTACTTC
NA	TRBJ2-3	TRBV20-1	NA	CSARVTPARTDTQYF	TGCAGTGCTAGAGTAACGCCGGCGCGCACAGATACGCAGTATTTT
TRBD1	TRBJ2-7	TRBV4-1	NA	CASSQGPLDRVFYEQYF	TGCGCCAGCAGCCAAGGGCCCCTGGACAGGGTTTTCTACGAGCAGTACTTC
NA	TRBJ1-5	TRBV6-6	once	CASRPHSNQPQHF	TGTGCCAGCAGGCCCCATAGCAATCAGCCCCAGCATTTT
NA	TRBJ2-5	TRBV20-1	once	CSARDTESVQETQHF	TGCAGTGCAAGGGACACAGAAAGCGTCCAAGAGACCCAGCACTTC